This T cell receptor beta chain was documented in a study of a mutant IDH1 vaccine in newly diagnosed glioma. Overall study: First vaccine doses came 4-6 weeks after radiotherapy alone, or with temozolomide cycles. Most patients had radiochemotherapy with temozolomide before enrollment; others had one alone. Averaging roughly 40 years of age, treated patients were about 62% male and about 38% female. Findings of the study overall: Vaccine-induced immune responses occurred in approximately 93% of patients.

The time point was: week 35, safety follow-up. Topical imiquimod accompanied each vaccine dose, which consisted of 300 ug of mutant IDH1 20-mer peptide. Produced via immunoSEQ multiplex PCR; TCRdb's table is partial and in-frame only. This repertoire shows fewer than 55,000 clones, 65% to 90% found once; its top ten account for 4.5% to 5.5%. The ends were cut back, 2 bases at V and 3 bases at J, with 4 bases in the middle. CDR1 and CDR2 (germline): ENHRY, SYGVKD. The CDR3 totals 13 residues. Remarks on this clone: The antigen is undetermined.

V is TRBV10-3 and J is TRBJ2-2; D not certain. This material consisted of PBMCs, taken from a glioma patient whose treatment included an IDH1 peptide vaccine. The sequence came from a woman between 40 and 55 years old with glioma. Some clones in this sample may be carry-over from other donors' samples. The CDR3 is CAISERDTGELFF. CDR3 DNA sequence: TGTGCCATCAGTGAGAGGGACACCGGGGAGCTGTTTTTT.